This T cell receptor (beta chain) is drawn from a study of identical twins. There are 15 residues in the CDR3. Trimming took off 6 bases at V and 4 bases at J, with 16 bases between the two ends. Germline CDR1 reads MNHNS; CDR2 reads SASEGT. TCRdb re-called the 5' RACE reads through MiXCR, storing one row per CDR3 protein. The table lists 250,000 to 300,000 distinct CDR3 sequences, 7.5% to 9.5% of them singletons. There are many counts of this clonotype. The antigen is unknown. Study-wide points: These conclusions were based on statistical analysis (cross-sectional, not following the same donors).

This sample also appeared in a second study, on yellow fever vaccine responses in identical twins.

Input material: CD8+ T cells sorted from blood. V is TRBV6-1 and J is TRBJ2-1, with a possible D match to TRBD2 (5 bases). The clonotype comes from a woman aged 18 to 35 in good health. CDR3 nucleotides: TGTGCCAGCAGCAGAAAAGCGGACTTTTACAATGAGCAGTTCTTC. This codes for CASSRKADFYNEQFF.